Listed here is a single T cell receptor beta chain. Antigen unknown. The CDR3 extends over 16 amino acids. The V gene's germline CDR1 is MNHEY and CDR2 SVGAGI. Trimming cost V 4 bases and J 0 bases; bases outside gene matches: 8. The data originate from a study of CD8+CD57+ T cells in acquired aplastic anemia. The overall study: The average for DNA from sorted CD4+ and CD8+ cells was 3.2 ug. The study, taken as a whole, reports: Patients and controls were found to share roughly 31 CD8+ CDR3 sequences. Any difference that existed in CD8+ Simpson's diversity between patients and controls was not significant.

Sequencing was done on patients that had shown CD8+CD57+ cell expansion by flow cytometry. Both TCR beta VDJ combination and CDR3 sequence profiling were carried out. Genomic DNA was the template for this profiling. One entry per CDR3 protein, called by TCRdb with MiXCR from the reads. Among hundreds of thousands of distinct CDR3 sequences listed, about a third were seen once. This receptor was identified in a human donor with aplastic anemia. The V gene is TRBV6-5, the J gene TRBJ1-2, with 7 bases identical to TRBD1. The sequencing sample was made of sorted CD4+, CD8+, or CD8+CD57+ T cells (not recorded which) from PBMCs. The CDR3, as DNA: TGTGCCAGCAGTTCCCAGGGGGGCCTATCTAACTATGGCTACACCTTC. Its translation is CASSSQGGLSNYGYTF.